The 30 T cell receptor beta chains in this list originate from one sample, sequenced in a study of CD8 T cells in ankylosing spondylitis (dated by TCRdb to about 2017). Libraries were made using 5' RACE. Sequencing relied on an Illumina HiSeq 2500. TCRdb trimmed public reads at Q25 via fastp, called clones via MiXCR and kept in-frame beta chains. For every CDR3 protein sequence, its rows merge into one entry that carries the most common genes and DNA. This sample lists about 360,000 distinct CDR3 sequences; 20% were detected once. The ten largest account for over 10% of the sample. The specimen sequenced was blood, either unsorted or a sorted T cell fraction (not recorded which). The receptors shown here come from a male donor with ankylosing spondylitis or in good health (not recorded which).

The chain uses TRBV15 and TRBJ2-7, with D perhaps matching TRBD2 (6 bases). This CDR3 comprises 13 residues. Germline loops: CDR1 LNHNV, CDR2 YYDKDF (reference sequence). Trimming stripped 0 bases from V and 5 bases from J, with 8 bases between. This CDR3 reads CATSRDGEDEQYF. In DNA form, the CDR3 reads TGTGCCACCAGCAGAGATGGGGAGGACGAGCAGTACTTC.

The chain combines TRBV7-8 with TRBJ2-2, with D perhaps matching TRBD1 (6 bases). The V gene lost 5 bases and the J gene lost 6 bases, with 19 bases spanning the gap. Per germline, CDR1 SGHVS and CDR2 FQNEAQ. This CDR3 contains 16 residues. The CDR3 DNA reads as TGTGCCAGCAGCGACACCCGGGACATTGCCGCCGGGGAGCTGTTTTTT. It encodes CASSDTRDIAAGELFF.

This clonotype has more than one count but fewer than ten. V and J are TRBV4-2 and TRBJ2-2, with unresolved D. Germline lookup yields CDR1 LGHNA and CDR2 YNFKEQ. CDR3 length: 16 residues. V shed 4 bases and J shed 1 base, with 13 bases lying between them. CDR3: CASSPWGEVNTGELFF. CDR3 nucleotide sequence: TGTGCCAGCAGCCCCTGGGGTGAAGTGAACACCGGGGAGCTGTTTTTT.

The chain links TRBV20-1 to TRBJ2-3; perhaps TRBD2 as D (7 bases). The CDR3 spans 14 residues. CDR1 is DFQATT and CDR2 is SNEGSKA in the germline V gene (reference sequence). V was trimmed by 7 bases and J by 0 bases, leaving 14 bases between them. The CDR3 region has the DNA TGCAGTGGGGGGGGGGCGGAAAGCACAGATACGCAGTATTTT. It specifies CSGGGAESTDTQYF.

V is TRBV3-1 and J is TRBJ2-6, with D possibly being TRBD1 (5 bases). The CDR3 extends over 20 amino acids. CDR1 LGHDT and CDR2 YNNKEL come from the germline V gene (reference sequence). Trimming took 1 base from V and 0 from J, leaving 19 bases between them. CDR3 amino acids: CASSQVIGRQIYSGANVLTF. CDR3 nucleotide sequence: TGTGCCAGCAGCCAAGTGATCGGTCGACAGATATACTCTGGGGCCAACGTCCTGACTTTC.

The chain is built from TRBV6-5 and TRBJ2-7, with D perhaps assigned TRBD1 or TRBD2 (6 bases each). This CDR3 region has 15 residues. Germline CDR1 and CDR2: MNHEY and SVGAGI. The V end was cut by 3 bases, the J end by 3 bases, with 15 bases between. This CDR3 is CASSYRGATDYEQYF. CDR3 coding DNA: TGTGCCAGCAGTTATAGGGGGGCTACTGACTACGAGCAGTACTTC.

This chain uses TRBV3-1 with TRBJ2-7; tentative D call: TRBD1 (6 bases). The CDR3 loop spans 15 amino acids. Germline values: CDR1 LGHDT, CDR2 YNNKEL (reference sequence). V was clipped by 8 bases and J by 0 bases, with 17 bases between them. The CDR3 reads CASSFRGTPSYEQYF. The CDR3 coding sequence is TGTGCCAGCTCTTTCAGGGGTACCCCCTCCTACGAGCAGTACTTC.

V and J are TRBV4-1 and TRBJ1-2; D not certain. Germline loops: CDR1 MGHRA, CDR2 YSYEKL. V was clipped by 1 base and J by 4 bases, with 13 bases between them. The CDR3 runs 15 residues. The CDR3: CASSQGLAVGYGYTF. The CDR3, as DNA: TGCGCCAGCAGCCAAGGCTTGGCAGTAGGCTATGGCTACACCTTC.

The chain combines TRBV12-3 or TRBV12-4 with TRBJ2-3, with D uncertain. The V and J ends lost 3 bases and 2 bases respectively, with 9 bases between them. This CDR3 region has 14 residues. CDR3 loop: CASSFWSATDTQYF. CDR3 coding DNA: TGTGCCAGCAGTTTTTGGTCGGCCACAGATACGCAGTATTTT.

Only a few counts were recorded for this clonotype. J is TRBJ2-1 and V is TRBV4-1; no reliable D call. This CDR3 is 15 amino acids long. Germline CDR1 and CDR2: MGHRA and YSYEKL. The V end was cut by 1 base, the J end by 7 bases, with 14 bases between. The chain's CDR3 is CASSQVGPAMNEQFF. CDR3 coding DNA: TGCGCCAGCAGCCAAGTGGGCCCCGCAATGAATGAGCAGTTCTTC.

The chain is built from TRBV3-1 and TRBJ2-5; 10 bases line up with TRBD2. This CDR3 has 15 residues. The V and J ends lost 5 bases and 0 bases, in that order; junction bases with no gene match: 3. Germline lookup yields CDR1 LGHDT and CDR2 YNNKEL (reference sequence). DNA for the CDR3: TGTGCCAGCAGCTGGACTAGCGGCGACCAAGAGACCCAGTACTTC. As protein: CASSWTSGDQETQYF.

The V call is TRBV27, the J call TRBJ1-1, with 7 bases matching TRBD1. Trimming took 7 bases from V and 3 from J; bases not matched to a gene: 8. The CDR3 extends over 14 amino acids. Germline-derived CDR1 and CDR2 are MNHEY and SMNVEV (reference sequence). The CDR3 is CASNDRVGDTEAFF. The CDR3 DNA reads TGTGCCAGCAACGACAGGGTAGGTGACACTGAAGCTTTCTTT.

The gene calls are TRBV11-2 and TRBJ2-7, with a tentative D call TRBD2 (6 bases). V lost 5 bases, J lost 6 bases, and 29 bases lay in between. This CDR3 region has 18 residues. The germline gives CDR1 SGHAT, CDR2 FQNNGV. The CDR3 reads CASSPLGTYDLGNTEQYF. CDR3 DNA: TGTGCCAGCAGCCCTCTCGGGACTTATGACCTGGGGAATACCGAGCAGTACTTC.

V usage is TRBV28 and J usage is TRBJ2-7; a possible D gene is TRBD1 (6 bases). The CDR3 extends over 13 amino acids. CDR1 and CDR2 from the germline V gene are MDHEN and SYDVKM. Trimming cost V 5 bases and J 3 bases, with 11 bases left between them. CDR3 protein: CASSPPGHYEQYF. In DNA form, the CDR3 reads TGTGCCAGCAGTCCCCCGGGACACTACGAGCAGTACTTC.

In nucleotides, the CDR3 is TGTGCCAGCAGTTTGGACCAAGACAGGGGGCGAACCGGGGAGCTGTTTTTT. This translates into CASSLDQDRGRTGELFF. The V call is TRBV27, the J call TRBJ2-2; 10 positions match TRBD1. The V gene end was trimmed by 3 bases and the J gene end by 5 bases; junction bases not matched to a gene: 9. CDR1 MNHEY and CDR2 SMNVEV come from the germline V gene (reference sequence). The CDR3 loop spans 17 amino acids.

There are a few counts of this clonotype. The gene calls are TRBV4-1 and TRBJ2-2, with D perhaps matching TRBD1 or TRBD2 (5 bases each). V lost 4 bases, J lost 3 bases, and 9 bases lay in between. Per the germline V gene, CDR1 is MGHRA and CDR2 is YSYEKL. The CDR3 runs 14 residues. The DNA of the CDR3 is TGCGCCAGCAGCCCGGGGCAGGACACCGGGGAGCTGTTTTTT. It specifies CASSPGQDTGELFF.

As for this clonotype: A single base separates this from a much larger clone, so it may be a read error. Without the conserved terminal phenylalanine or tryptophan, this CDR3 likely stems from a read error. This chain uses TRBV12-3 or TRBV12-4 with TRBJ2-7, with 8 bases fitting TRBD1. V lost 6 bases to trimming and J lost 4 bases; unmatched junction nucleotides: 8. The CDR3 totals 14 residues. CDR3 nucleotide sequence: TGTGCCAGCAGCCCCGGGACAGGTTTTTACGAGCAGTACCTC. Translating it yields CASSPGTGFYEQYL.

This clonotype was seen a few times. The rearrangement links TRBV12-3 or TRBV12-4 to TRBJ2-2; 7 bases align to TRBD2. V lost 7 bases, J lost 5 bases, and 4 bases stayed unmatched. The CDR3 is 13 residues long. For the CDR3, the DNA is TGTGCCAGCACCCTTAGCGGGACCGGGGAGCTGTTTTTT. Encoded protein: CASTLSGTGELFF.

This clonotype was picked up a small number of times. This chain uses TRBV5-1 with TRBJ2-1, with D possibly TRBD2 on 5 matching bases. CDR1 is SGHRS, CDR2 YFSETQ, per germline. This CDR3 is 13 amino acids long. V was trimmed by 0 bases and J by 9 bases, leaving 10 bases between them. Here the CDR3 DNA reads TGCGCCAGCAGCTTGGTACCCAGCGGTGAGCAGTTCTTC. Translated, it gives CASSLVPSGEQFF.

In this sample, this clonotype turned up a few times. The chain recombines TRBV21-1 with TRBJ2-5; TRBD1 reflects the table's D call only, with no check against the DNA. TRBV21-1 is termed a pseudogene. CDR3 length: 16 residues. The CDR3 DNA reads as TGTGCCAGCAGCAAGGGACGGGACAGGGGGAAAGAGACCCAGTACTTC. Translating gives CASSKGRDRGKETQYF.

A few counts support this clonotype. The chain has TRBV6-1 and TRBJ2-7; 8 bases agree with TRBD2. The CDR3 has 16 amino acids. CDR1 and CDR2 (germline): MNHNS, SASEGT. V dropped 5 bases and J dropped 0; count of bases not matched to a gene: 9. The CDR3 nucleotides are TGTGCCAGCAGTCAAGTGGTAGCGGGGCTCTCCTACGAGCAGTACTTC. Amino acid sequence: CASSQVVAGLSYEQYF.

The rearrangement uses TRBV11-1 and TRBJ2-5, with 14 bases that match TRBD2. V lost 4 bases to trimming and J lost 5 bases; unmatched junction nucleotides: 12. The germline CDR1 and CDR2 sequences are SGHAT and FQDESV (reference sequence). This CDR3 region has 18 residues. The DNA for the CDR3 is TGTGCCAGCAGCTCCACCACGACTAGCGGGGGGGCCTGGGAGACCCAGTACTTC. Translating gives CASSSTTTSGGAWETQYF.

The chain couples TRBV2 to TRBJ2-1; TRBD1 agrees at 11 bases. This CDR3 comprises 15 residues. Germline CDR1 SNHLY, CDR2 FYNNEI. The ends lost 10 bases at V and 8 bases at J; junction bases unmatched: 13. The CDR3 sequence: CATTPRDRGFDEQFF. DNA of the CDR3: TGTGCCACCACCCCAAGGGACAGGGGGTTTGATGAGCAGTTCTTC.

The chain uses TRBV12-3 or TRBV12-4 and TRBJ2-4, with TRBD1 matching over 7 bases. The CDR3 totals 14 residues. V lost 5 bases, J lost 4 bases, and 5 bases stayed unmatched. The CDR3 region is CASSPVDRKNIQYF. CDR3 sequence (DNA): TGTGCCAGCAGTCCGGTGGACAGGAAAAACATTCAGTACTTC.

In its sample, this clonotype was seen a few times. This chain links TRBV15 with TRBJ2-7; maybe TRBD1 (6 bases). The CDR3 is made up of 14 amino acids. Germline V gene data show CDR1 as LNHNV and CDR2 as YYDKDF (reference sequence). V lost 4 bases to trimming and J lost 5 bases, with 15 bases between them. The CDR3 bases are TGTGCCACCAGCACACGCAGGGGAATCGACGAGCAGTACTTC. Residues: CATSTRRGIDEQYF.

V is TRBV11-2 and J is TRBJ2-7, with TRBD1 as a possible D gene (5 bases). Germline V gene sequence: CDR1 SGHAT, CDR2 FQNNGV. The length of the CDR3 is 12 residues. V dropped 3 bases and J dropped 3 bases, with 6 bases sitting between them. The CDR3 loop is CASSFRVYEQYF. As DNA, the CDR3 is TGTGCCAGCAGCTTCAGGGTCTACGAGCAGTACTTC.

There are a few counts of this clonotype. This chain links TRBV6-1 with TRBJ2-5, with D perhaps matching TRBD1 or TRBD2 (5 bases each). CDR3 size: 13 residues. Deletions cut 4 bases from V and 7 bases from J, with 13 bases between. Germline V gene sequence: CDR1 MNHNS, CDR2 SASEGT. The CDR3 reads CASSGDLPGTQYF. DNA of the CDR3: TGTGCCAGCAGTGGGGACCTACCGGGGACCCAGTACTTC.

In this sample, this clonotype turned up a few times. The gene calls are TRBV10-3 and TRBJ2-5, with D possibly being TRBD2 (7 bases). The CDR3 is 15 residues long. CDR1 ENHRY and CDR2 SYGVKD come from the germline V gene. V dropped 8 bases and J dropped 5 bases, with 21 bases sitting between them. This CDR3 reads CAIPPSWGGLETQYF. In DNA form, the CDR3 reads TGTGCCATCCCTCCCAGTTGGGGGGGCTTGGAGACCCAGTACTTC.

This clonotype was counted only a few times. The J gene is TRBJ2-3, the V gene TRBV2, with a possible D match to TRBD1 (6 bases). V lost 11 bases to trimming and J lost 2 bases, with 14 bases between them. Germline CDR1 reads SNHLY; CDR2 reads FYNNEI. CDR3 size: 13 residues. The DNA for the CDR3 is TGTGCCTCCCCAGGGGACCTCACAGATACGCAGTATTTT. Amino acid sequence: CASPGDLTDTQYF.

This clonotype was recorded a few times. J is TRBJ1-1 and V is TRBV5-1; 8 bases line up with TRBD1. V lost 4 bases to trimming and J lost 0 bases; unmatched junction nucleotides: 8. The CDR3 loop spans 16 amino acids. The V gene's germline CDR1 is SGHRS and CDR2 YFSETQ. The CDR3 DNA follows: TGCGCCAGCAGCGCCGCCGGGACAGGTCTGAACACTGAAGCTTTCTTT. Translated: CASSAAGTGLNTEAFF. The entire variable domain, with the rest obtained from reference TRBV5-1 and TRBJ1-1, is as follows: KAGVTQTPRYLIKTRGQQVTLSCSPISGHRSVSWYQQTPGQGLQFLFEYFSETQRNKGNFPGRFSGRQFSNSRSEMNVSTLELGDSALYLCASSAAGTGLNTEAFFGQGTRLTVV.